One and the same sample provided the 13 T cell receptor beta chains below, sequenced in a study of blood T cell repertoires in COVID-19 (dated by TCRdb to the early 2020s). The method behind the library was the immunoSEQ multiplex PCR assay. TCRdb mirrors the immuneACCESS table, restricted to in-frame sequences. Some clones are absent from its copies; in checked studies, under half trace to an unresolved V gene, and the reason for the others is unknown. The sample contains approximately 160,000 clones, around 87% of them found a single time. The ten largest make up roughly 0.58% of the sample. Sequencing used peripheral blood. Source of these receptors: a man aged 55 to 69 with COVID-19, enrolled during active disease.

This rearrangement joins TRBV19 to TRBJ2-2; 8 nucleotides align to TRBD1. This CDR3 contains 16 residues. The germline V gene encodes CDR1 LNHDA and CDR2 SQIVND (reference sequence). J lost 5 bases, V lost 5 bases, and 10 bases had no gene match. The CDR3 sequence is CASSAGQGELTGELFF. CDR3 in DNA: TGTGCCAGTAGTGCCGGACAGGGAGAGTTGACCGGGGAGCTGTTTTTT.

The chain links TRBV27 to TRBJ2-7, with 10 positions matching TRBD2. Germline V CDR1 and CDR2: MNHEY, SMNVEV (reference sequence). V was clipped by 7 bases and J by 1 base; unmatched bases: 19. This CDR3 contains 19 residues. CDR3 residues: CASKEFPPASGRGSYEQYF. CDR3 DNA sequence: TGTGCCAGCAAGGAGTTTCCCCCGGCTAGCGGGAGAGGTTCCTACGAGCAGTACTTC.

This chain uses TRBV28 with TRBJ2-7; perhaps TRBD2 as D (6 bases). V lost 5 bases to trimming and J lost 2 bases, with 16 bases between them. CDR1 is MDHEN and CDR2 is SYDVKM in the germline V gene. The length of the CDR3 is 15 residues. CDR3 loop: CASSPGVTRAYEQYF. DNA of the CDR3: TGTGCCAGCAGTCCGGGGGTGACGAGGGCCTACGAGCAGTACTTC.

This clone was counted a few times. The chain uses TRBV27 and TRBJ1-2; 7 bases match TRBD1. This CDR3 spans 14 amino acids. Germline V gene data show CDR1 as MNHEY and CDR2 as SMNVEV (reference sequence). Trimming removed 0 bases from V and 4 bases from J; junction bases left unmatched: 2. The CDR3 DNA is TGTGCCAGCAGTTTATCAGGGGGCTCCTATGGCTACACCTTC. It translates to CASSLSGGSYGYTF.

The chain employs TRBV15 and TRBJ1-2; a weak D match, TRBD1 (5 bases). Germline values: CDR1 LNHNV, CDR2 YYDKDF (reference sequence). With 0 bases removed from V and 2 bases from J, the gap between germline ends came to 13 bases. This CDR3 spans 16 amino acids. DNA of the CDR3: TGTGCCACCAGCAGAGATTTTGGGGGGGTCAACTATGGCTACACCTTC. It codes for CATSRDFGGVNYGYTF. The full variable domain, with the rest looked up from reference TRBV15 and TRBJ1-2, is DAMVIQNPRYQVTQFGKPVTLSCSQTLNHNVMYWYQQKSSQAPKLLFHYYDKDFNNEADTPDNFQSRRPNTSFCFLDIRSPGLGDTAMYLCATSRDFGGVNYGYTFGSGTRLTVV.

The chain employs TRBV6-5 and TRBJ2-2; TRBD1 matches 9 bases. J was trimmed by 4 bases and V by 6 bases; bases with no gene match: 6. Germline V gives CDR1 MNHEY, CDR2 SVGAGI. This CDR3 region has 15 residues. CDR3 in amino acids: CASSSPGQGTGELFF. The CDR3 bases are TGTGCCAGCAGCAGCCCGGGACAGGGCACCGGGGAGCTGTTTTTT.

J is TRBJ1-1 and V is TRBV18; TRBD1 is a possible D gene (5 bases). V lost 0 bases, J lost 5 bases, and 10 bases lay in between. Per the germline V gene, CDR1 is KGHSH and CDR2 is LQKENI. This CDR3 is built from 14 residues. CDR3 DNA sequence: TGTGCCAGCTCACCACCGTCAAGGGGAACTGAAGCTTTCTTT. As protein: CASSPPSRGTEAFF.

This chain uses TRBV11-2 with TRBJ2-2, with D perhaps TRBD1 (7 bases). V shed 3 bases and J shed 1 base, with 9 bases lying between them. The length of the CDR3 is 15 residues. Germline CDR1 and CDR2: SGHAT and FQNNGV. The CDR3 here is CASSFQGGNTGELFF. CDR3 DNA sequence: TGTGCCAGCAGCTTTCAGGGGGGGAACACCGGGGAGCTGTTTTTT.

This chain connects TRBV11-2 to TRBJ2-7; no definite D call. The ends were cut back, 7 bases at V and 2 bases at J, with 21 bases in the middle. Germline values: CDR1 SGHAT, CDR2 FQNNGV. The CDR3 loop spans 16 amino acids. The CDR3 spells CASTPTPSAGAYEQYF. DNA for the CDR3: TGTGCCAGCACCCCTACCCCCTCGGCAGGCGCCTACGAGCAGTACTTC.

This rearrangement joins TRBV4-3 to TRBJ1-3, with 9 bases fitting TRBD1. V lost 1 base, J lost 1 base, and 5 bases stayed unmatched. The CDR3 consists of 17 residues. Germline V CDR1 and CDR2: LGHNA, YSLEER. As DNA, the CDR3 is TGCGCCAGCAGCCAAGTCCCGGGACAGGGATCTGGAAACACCATATATTTT. Its protein is CASSQVPGQGSGNTIYF.

V usage is TRBV5-8 and J usage is TRBJ1-1; the match to TRBD1 covers 11 bases. CDR3 length: 16 amino acids. V lost 4 bases to trimming and J lost 2 bases; unmatched junction nucleotides: 7. The germline V gene encodes CDR1 SGHTS and CDR2 YDEGEE. In DNA form, the CDR3 reads TGTGCCAGCAGCCTGGGGGACAGGGGGGCAAACACTGAAGCTTTCTTT. It specifies CASSLGDRGANTEAFF.

The CDR3 is CASSMAGGGETQYF. The CDR3 DNA is TGTGCCAGTAGTATGGCAGGGGGCGGGGAGACCCAGTACTTC. This rearrangement joins TRBV19 to TRBJ2-5, with 8 nucleotides matching TRBD1. V dropped 3 bases and J dropped 5; count of bases not matched to a gene: 5. The CDR3 runs to 14 residues. Germline CDR1 is LNHDA and CDR2 is SQIVND (reference sequence).

The gene calls are TRBV19 and TRBJ1-5; perhaps TRBD1 as D (5 bases). The CDR3 runs to 17 residues. CDR1 is LNHDA, CDR2 SQIVND, per germline (reference sequence). Trimming removed 6 bases from V and 1 base from J, with 19 bases in between. CDR3: CASSHLQGTYSNQPQHF. CDR3 DNA: TGTGCCAGTAGCCACCTCCAGGGCACCTACAGCAATCAGCCCCAGCATTTT.